What follows are 30 T cell receptor beta chains derived from one specimen sequenced in a study of T cells after yellow fever vaccination (dated by TCRdb to between 2018 and 2021). In the paper's terms, the treatment or condition label means: live attenuated yellow fever vaccine strain. Libraries were constructed by 5' RACE. Data came from an Illumina HiSeq 2500. The public reads were quality trimmed at Q25 with fastp and then assembled into clones with MiXCR by TCRdb, keeping productive beta chains. Every distinct CDR3 protein forms one entry, paired with its most common genes and DNA. The sample profile shows approximately 510,000 distinct CDR3 sequences; 20% to 25% of them were found once. About 17% of the sample is taken by the ten largest. The sample consisted of PBMCs, taken roughly 20 days after the first yellow fever vaccination. Every receptor here comes from a man aged 18 to 29 who received the YFV17D yellow fever vaccine.

This clonotype was counted only a few times. V and J are TRBV5-6 and TRBJ2-7, with D maybe TRBD1 (8 bases). The germline CDR1 and CDR2 sequences are SGHDT and YYEEEE. CDR3 length: 14 amino acids. V lost 3 bases and J lost 2, with 12 bases in between. CDR3 sequence: CASSYRGGAYEQYF. The CDR3 DNA sequence: TGTGCCAGCAGCTACAGGGGGGGGGCCTACGAGCAGTACTTC.

V and J are TRBV12-3 or TRBV12-4 and TRBJ1-5, with D maybe TRBD1 (5 bases). The germline V and J ends were trimmed by 3 bases and 9 bases, with 18 bases remaining between them. The CDR3 is made up of 15 amino acids. CDR3 protein: CASSLGGGAQWPQHF. As DNA, the CDR3 is TGTGCCAGCAGTTTGGGAGGCGGGGCCCAATGGCCCCAGCATTTT.

A few counts support this clonotype. This chain uses TRBV7-2 with TRBJ1-2, with TRBD1 matching over 7 bases. The CDR3 has 14 amino acids. Trimming took 5 bases from V and 0 from J; bases not matched to a gene: 3. CDR1 SGHTA and CDR2 FQGNSA come from the germline V gene. CDR3 coding DNA: TGTGCCAGCAGCCGACAGGGAACTAACTATGGCTACACCTTC. It specifies CASSRQGTNYGYTF.

This clonotype occurred a few times. The V call is TRBV6-5, the J call TRBJ2-7, with D perhaps being TRBD1 or TRBD2 (5 bases each). The CDR3 runs 15 residues. Trimming cost V 6 bases and J 7 bases, with 22 bases left between them. CDR1 is MNHEY and CDR2 is SVGAGI in the germline V gene. CDR3 DNA sequence: TGTGCCAGCAGCTCCTCGTTCGAGGGGTTCGCGGAGCAGTACGTC. It specifies CASSSSFEGFAEQYV.

The J gene is TRBJ1-3, the V gene TRBV12-3 or TRBV12-4; TRBD1 is a possible D gene (6 bases). The V end lost 5 bases, the J end lost 3 bases, and 17 bases lay between the germline ends. CDR3 length: 16 residues. The CDR3 DNA is TGTGCCAGCAGTACGGGGGTTACAGGGCTTGGAAACACCATATATTTT. It codes for CASSTGVTGLGNTIYF.

The CDR3 region has the DNA TGCGCCAGCAGCCCACCGACTAGCGGGTGGGCCGATGAGCAGTTCTTC. Its protein product is CASSPPTSGWADEQFF. The rearrangement joins TRBV5-1 to TRBJ2-1; 10 bases agree with TRBD2. The trim removed 4 bases at V and 8 bases at J, leaving 12 bases unmatched. Looked up from germline, CDR1 is SGHRS and CDR2 is YFSETQ. The length of the CDR3 is 16 residues. The full variable domain, in which reference TRBV5-1 and TRBJ2-1 provide the parts outside the CDR3, is KAGVTQTPRYLIKTRGQQVTLSCSPISGHRSVSWYQQTPGQGLQFLFEYFSETQRNKGNFPGRFSGRQFSNSRSEMNVSTLELGDSALYLCASSPPTSGWADEQFFGPGTRLTVL.

This clonotype was counted only a few times. The V and J genes are TRBV20-1 and TRBJ2-3; 10 nucleotides match TRBD2. The CDR3 covers 14 residues. Germline V gene lookup returns CDR1 DFQATT and CDR2 SNEGSKA (reference sequence). The trim removed 5 bases at V and 5 bases at J, leaving 7 bases unmatched. CDR3 sequence reads: CSALSGGAKDTQYF. The CDR3 DNA reads TGCAGTGCTCTGAGCGGGGGGGCCAAAGATACGCAGTATTTT.

The chain links TRBV27 to TRBJ2-5, with D possibly TRBD2 on 5 matching bases. The germline V and J ends were trimmed by 2 bases and 1 base, with 14 bases remaining between them. The length of the CDR3 is 16 residues. Per the germline V gene, CDR1 is MNHEY and CDR2 is SMNVEV (reference sequence). The CDR3 DNA reads TGTGCCAGCAGTTTAGGATTTGAAGGACTCCAAGAGACCCAGTACTTC. Amino acid sequence: CASSLGFEGLQETQYF.

There are a few counts of this clonotype. The chain joins TRBV5-5 to TRBJ2-5; TRBD1 matches 7 bases. V was clipped by 4 bases and J by 2 bases; unmatched bases: 2. CDR1 is SGHKS and CDR2 is YYEKEE in the germline V gene (reference sequence). The CDR3 has 13 residues. CDR3 in amino acids: CASSTTGQETQYF. The CDR3 DNA is TGTGCCAGCAGCACGACAGGGCAAGAGACCCAGTACTTC.

This clonotype was recorded a few times. This chain connects TRBV9 to TRBJ2-1; possibly TRBD2 for D (5 bases). The CDR3 spans 16 residues. The V end lost 0 bases, the J end lost 3 bases, and 13 bases lay between the germline ends. Germline V gene data show CDR1 as SGDLS and CDR2 as YYNGEE. The CDR3, as DNA: TGTGCCAGCAGCGTAGGCCGGGATAGGAGCTACAATGAGCAGTTCTTC. Protein sequence: CASSVGRDRSYNEQFF.

This clonotype was counted only a few times. The rearrangement uses TRBV6-6 and TRBJ2-5; D is possibly TRBD1 (6 bases). V was shortened by 6 bases and J by 5 bases, with 13 bases between the two germline ends. The length of the CDR3 is 13 residues. Germline V lookup: CDR1 MNHNY, CDR2 SVGAGI (reference sequence). The DNA of the CDR3 is TGTGCCAGCAGAGACAGGTCGTGGGAGACCCAGTACTTC. It encodes CASRDRSWETQYF.

The rearrangement uses TRBV11-2 and TRBJ2-1; no reliable D call. Looked up from germline, CDR1 is SGHAT and CDR2 is FQNNGV. There are 13 residues in the CDR3. V shed 5 bases and J shed 8 bases, with 13 bases lying between them. The CDR3 DNA reads as TGTGCCAGCAGCGTTGCCCGGCCTTATGAGCAGTTCTTC. It yields the protein CASSVARPYEQFF.

This clonotype was counted between two and nine times. This chain connects TRBV4-1 to TRBJ2-5; D call uncertain. The germline V gene encodes CDR1 MGHRA and CDR2 YSYEKL. CDR3 size: 14 residues. V was shortened by 1 base and J by 2 bases, with 8 bases between the two germline ends. The CDR3 DNA reads as TGCGCCAGCAGCCAAGGACGGAGTCAAGAGACCCAGTACTTC. Amino acids: CASSQGRSQETQYF.

The chain uses TRBV28 and TRBJ2-7; D is possibly TRBD1 (6 bases). The ends were cut back, 5 bases at V and 1 base at J, with 18 bases in the middle. The germline V gene encodes CDR1 MDHEN and CDR2 SYDVKM. The CDR3 contains 16 residues. CDR3 loop: CASSPTGTRGSYEQYV. CDR3 DNA sequence: TGTGCCAGCAGTCCCACCGGGACAAGGGGGTCCTACGAGCAGTACGTC.

Points on this clonotype: The junction shows a germline mismatch at one end, possibly a read error. The chain employs TRBV12-3 or TRBV12-4 and TRBJ2-5; TRBD1 matches at 7 bases. This CDR3 is 14 amino acids long. In DNA, the CDR3 is TGTGCCAGCAGTGGGGACAGACCCCAAGATACCCAGTACTTC. This gives the protein CASSGDRPQDTQYF.

This clonotype was observed at least ten times. This chain joins TRBV5-1 and TRBJ2-3; D is uncertain. CDR3 length: 15 residues. Germline-derived CDR1 and CDR2 are SGHRS and YFSETQ. Deletions cut 4 bases from V and 3 bases from J, with 15 bases between. CDR3 region: CASSTTPTLTDTQYF. In nucleotides, the CDR3 is TGCGCCAGCAGCACCACCCCGACCCTAACAGATACGCAGTATTTT.

This clonotype was observed a handful of times. This chain joins TRBV6-1 and TRBJ1-1, with TRBD1 matching 9 bases. The germline V gene has CDR1 MNHNS and CDR2 SASEGT. The length of the CDR3 is 17 residues. Trimming cost V 6 bases and J 3 bases; bases outside gene matches: 14. CDR3 coding DNA: TGTGCCAGCAGGAAGGGGACAGGGCCAACTTCGTACACTGAAGCTTTCTTT. The encoded protein is CASRKGTGPTSYTEAFF.

A few counts support this clonotype. V gene TRBV12-2 combines with J gene TRBJ2-7. TRBV12-2 is classified as a pseudogene. The CDR3 totals 12 residues. The CDR3 reads CASRLHSYEQYV. The CDR3 nucleotides read TGTGCAAGTCGCTTACACTCCTACGAGCAGTACGTC.

This clonotype was detected only once. V usage is TRBV27 and J usage is TRBJ2-7; D is possibly TRBD1 (7 bases). This CDR3 has 14 amino acids. V dropped 1 base and J dropped 3 bases, with 10 bases sitting between them. Per germline, CDR1 MNHEY and CDR2 SMNVEV (reference sequence). The CDR3 spells CASSLLRDSYEQYV. CDR3 coding DNA: TGTGCCAGCAGTTTATTGCGGGACAGCTACGAGCAGTACGTC.

The chain uses TRBV10-3 and TRBJ2-1, with 9 bases lining up with TRBD2. CDR1 and CDR2 (germline): ENHRY, SYGVKD. J lost 8 bases, V lost 3 bases, and 5 bases had no gene match. The CDR3 runs to 14 residues. The CDR3 spells CAISDGGGAYEQFF. CDR3 sequence (DNA): TGTGCCATCAGTGACGGCGGGGGGGCATATGAGCAGTTCTTC.

This clonotype has only a few counts. CDR3 coding DNA: TGCAGTGCTAGAGATTCCGCCTCCGTACCCAAAAACATTCAGTACTTC. Protein: CSARDSASVPKNIQYF. V and J are TRBV20-1 and TRBJ2-4, with D hard to call. CDR1 and CDR2 (germline): DFQATT, SNEGSKA (reference sequence). Deletions cut 0 bases from V and 2 bases from J, with 14 bases between. This CDR3 has 16 amino acids.

This clonotype was recorded a few times. The chain links TRBV28 to TRBJ1-5; TRBD1 matches 7 bases. The germline CDR1 and CDR2 sequences are MDHEN and SYDVKM. The V gene end was trimmed by 6 bases and the J gene end by 7 bases; junction bases not matched to a gene: 6. CDR3 length: 13 amino acids. Here the CDR3 DNA reads TGTGCCAGCAGACGACAGGGTGAACAGCCCCAGCATTTT. Amino acid sequence: CASRRQGEQPQHF.

The CDR3 is CATSEQTGQGTDTQYF. The CDR3 nucleotides read TGTGCCACCAGCGAACAGACGGGACAGGGCACAGATACGCAGTATTTT. The genes are TRBV24-1 and TRBJ2-3, with 8 bases matching TRBD1. Germline CDR1 is KGHDR and CDR2 is SFDVKD. V was pared by 7 bases and J by 1 base, with 9 bases of the junction left unmatched. The CDR3 runs to 16 residues.

This clonotype was seen only a few times. The rearrangement links TRBV20-1 to TRBJ2-5; D not certain. Per the germline V gene, CDR1 is DFQATT and CDR2 is SNEGSKA (reference sequence). The CDR3 extends over 16 amino acids. Trimming left V 7 bases short and J 5 bases short, with 26 bases between. DNA of the CDR3: TGCAGTGTCCCACGGATTAGACCGAAAACAGCGGAGACCCAGTACTTC. As protein: CSVPRIRPKTAETQYF.

The chain joins TRBV5-6 to TRBJ1-4; D possibly corresponds to TRBD1 (5 bases). Trimming pared 4 bases from V and 8 bases from J, leaving 12 bases between. This CDR3 spans 13 amino acids. Germline CDR1 SGHDT, CDR2 YYEEEE. CDR3 sequence reads: CASSARVGEKLFF. The CDR3 DNA is TGTGCCAGCAGCGCCAGGGTGGGGGAAAAACTGTTTTTT.

This clonotype was seen a few times. The chain employs TRBV10-3 and TRBJ2-5; no clear D gene. The germline gives CDR1 ENHRY, CDR2 SYGVKD. The CDR3 runs 15 residues. V lost 1 base to trimming and J lost 4 bases, with 13 bases between them. CDR3 loop: CAISEFPKVRETQYF. The CDR3 nucleotides read TGTGCCATCAGTGAGTTCCCAAAAGTTCGAGAGACCCAGTACTTC.

This clonotype came up a few times. The chain combines TRBV5-6 with TRBJ2-1; 9 nucleotides agree with TRBD1. Germline V lookup: CDR1 SGHDT, CDR2 YYEEEE. CDR3 length equals 16 residues. The J segment lost 3 bases and the V segment lost 2 bases, leaving 6 bases of the junction unmatched. CDR3 residues: CASSFVSGQGYNEQFF. CDR3 bases: TGTGCCAGCAGCTTCGTCTCGGGACAGGGCTACAATGAGCAGTTCTTC.

The sample holds one count of this clonotype. The J gene is TRBJ2-7, the V gene TRBV10-3; D not resolved. The germline V gene encodes CDR1 ENHRY and CDR2 SYGVKD. V gave up 11 bases and J gave up 0 bases, with 11 bases separating them. The CDR3 spans 12 residues. CDR3 protein: CASQGPSYEQYF. In nucleotides, the CDR3 is TGTGCCTCCCAAGGCCCCTCCTACGAGCAGTACTTC.

This clonotype was picked up a small number of times. The genes are TRBV9 and TRBJ2-4; D assignment may be TRBD1 or TRBD2 (5 bases each). Trimming took off 4 bases at V and 7 bases at J, with 18 bases between the two ends. This CDR3 is built from 15 residues. Germline V CDR1 and CDR2: SGDLS, YYNGEE. CDR3 loop: CASSLFGTVTNIQYF. The CDR3 region has the DNA TGTGCCAGCAGCCTCTTCGGGACCGTGACTAACATTCAGTACTTC.

Only a few counts were recorded for this clonotype. V and J are TRBV1 and TRBJ2-7; the D segment call TRBD2 is taken from the table without a DNA check. TRBV1 is a recognized pseudogene. CDR3 length: 16 residues. CDR3 DNA sequence: TGCACCAGCAGCCCCGGGACTAGCGGGGGCCCCTACGAGCAGTACTTC. This codes for CTSSPGTSGGPYEQYF.